The entry that follows covers one T cell receptor beta chain sequence. The antigen is not known. Controls had myeloablative marrow grafts with methotrexate and calcineurin inhibitor, sampled at 1 year. The data originate from a study of T cells after posttransplantation cyclophosphamide. V lost 0 bases, J lost 7 bases, and 7 bases lay in between. This CDR3 contains 14 residues. CDR1 and CDR2 from the germline V gene are SEHNR and FQNEAQ (reference sequence). Assay: immunoSEQ multiplex PCR; the TCRdb copy retains only in-frame clones and omits some. The sample has about 14,000 clones; 84% are singletons. General study findings and limits: Later blood repertoires were often dominated by clones from the donor CD8+ memory compartment.

The receptor was derived from a male patient in his late teens or twenties who received an allogeneic stem cell transplant from a related donor, was CMV-positive, and had no GVHD. Part of the T cells may come from the graft donor. This specimen was PBMCs, taken 371 days after allogeneic stem cell transplant with calcineurin inhibitor and methotrexate. The V and J genes are TRBV7-9 and TRBJ1-6; D remains ambiguous. CDR3 amino acids: CASSLALGNSPLHF. CDR3 DNA sequence: TGTGCCAGCAGCTTAGCGCTTGGCAATTCACCCCTCCACTTT.